A selection of T cell receptor beta chains follows, all from one sample in a study of blood T cell repertoires in COVID-19. Assay used: immunoSEQ multiplex PCR; TCRdb lists only in-frame clones, some missing. Of a few hundred thousand clones in the sample, approximately 80% were seen once. The sample consisted of PBMCs or T cells enriched from blood (not recorded which). Source of these receptors: a middle-aged woman with acute COVID-19. Both conserved end residues are part of each CDR3. Each record gives: D gene, clone size, J gene, V gene, CDR3 protein, CDR3 DNA. D genes are given only for firm matches. Clone sizes are given selectively: once, few, many, or a class where the clone is expanded.

>-|-|TRBJ1-4|TRBV20-1
CSAEDEKLFF
TGCAGTGCTGAGGATGAAAAACTGTTTTTT
>TRBD2|-|TRBJ2-2|TRBV2
CASRTGLAGGRYTGELFF
TGTGCCAGCAGGACAGGACTAGCGGGGGGGCGGTACACCGGGGAGCTGTTTTTT
>TRBD1|few|TRBJ1-6|TRBV7-8
CASSPAGTGGSSPLHF
TGTGCCAGCAGCCCGGCGGGGACAGGGGGCTCTTCACCCCTCCACTTT
>TRBD1|few|TRBJ2-7|TRBV11-2
CASSLDRGRYEQYF
TGTGCCAGCAGCCTCGACAGGGGGCGGTACGAGCAGTACTTC
>TRBD1|-|TRBJ2-1|TRBV19
CATWGQGEGYNEQFF
TGTGCCACCTGGGGACAGGGGGAAGGCTACAATGAGCAGTTCTTC
>TRBD2|once|TRBJ2-1|TRBV11-2
CASLRSGRDEQFF
TGTGCCAGCCTCCGTAGCGGGAGGGATGAGCAGTTCTTC
>TRBD1|once|TRBJ1-3|TRBV30
CAWSLTGLNGNTIYF
TGTGCCTGGAGTTTGACAGGGCTTAATGGAAACACCATATATTTT
>TRBD1|once|TRBJ1-1|TRBV28
CASSMGQNYMNTEAFF
TGTGCCAGCAGCATGGGACAGAATTACATGAACACTGAAGCTTTCTTT
>-|-|TRBJ1-2|TRBV9
CASSVRGNYGYTF
TGTGCCAGCAGCGTACGGGGGAACTATGGCTACACCTTC
>-|-|TRBJ1-5|TRBV19
CASSMLLRYSNQPQHF
TGTGCCAGTAGTATGCTTTTGCGGTATAGCAATCAGCCCCAGCATTTT
>TRBD1|-|TRBJ1-5|TRBV5-6
CASSSTFTGAQREPQHF
TGTGCCAGCAGCTCAACATTCACAGGGGCCCAAAGGGAGCCCCAGCATTTT
>-|once|TRBJ1-2|TRBV29-1
CSVSLANYGYTF
TGCAGCGTTTCTTTAGCTAACTATGGCTACACCTTC
>TRBD2|-|TRBJ2-1|TRBV5-1
CASSLYSGGYNEQFF
TGCGCCAGCAGCTTGTATTCGGGGGGATACAATGAGCAGTTCTTC
>-|-|TRBJ2-2|TRBV9
CASSVQTGELFF
TGTGCCAGCAGCGTACAGACCGGGGAGCTGTTTTTT
>-|once|TRBJ2-2|TRBV24-1
CATSDTSQGTDTGELFF
TGTGCCACCAGTGATACGAGTCAGGGGACCGACACCGGGGAGCTGTTTTTT
>-|-|TRBJ1-1|TRBV28
CASSLWRAEAFF
TGTGCCAGCAGTTTATGGCGGGCTGAAGCTTTCTTT
>TRBD1|once|TRBJ1-6|TRBV3-1/TRBV3-2
CASSQGGRDRRSYNSPLHF
TGTGCCAGCAGCCAAGGAGGACGGGACAGACGCTCCTATAATTCACCCCTCCACTTT